The 25 T cell receptor beta chains below were found in one sample sequenced in a study of shared clonotypes between healthy human individuals. CD45RO-negative CD8 cells positively selected for CCR7 made up the naive population, which excluded terminally differentiated effector memory CD45RA+ cells. The table came from immunoSEQ multiplex PCR; TCRdb's copy has only in-frame clones and leaves some out. The sample consists of around 1.9 million clones, about 94% of them appearing once. The specimen was naive CD8+ T cells from PBMCs. The receptors originated from a man in his late teens or twenties in good health. Some clones in this sample may be carry-over from other donors' samples.

V and J are TRBV6-6 and TRBJ1-2; D is perhaps TRBD1 (6 bases). The germline V gene has CDR1 MNHNY and CDR2 SVGAGI (reference sequence). This CDR3 region has 13 residues. Trimming cost V 2 bases and J 6 bases, with 10 bases left between them. The CDR3 spells CASSYGAGDGYTF. The CDR3 DNA reads TGTGCCAGCAGTTACGGGGCAGGGGATGGCTACACCTTC.

In this sample, this clone turned up once. V and J are TRBV14 and TRBJ2-7; D is unclear. Germline CDR1 is SGHDN and CDR2 is FVKESK. The CDR3 is 16 residues long. Trimming cost V 4 bases and J 2 bases, with 18 bases left between them. The DNA of the CDR3 is TGTGCCAGCAGCCGCTCCCCGACCGTGACCACCTACGAGCAGTACTTC. This gives the protein CASSRSPTVTTYEQYF.

The CDR3 is CASSLGAGGIYEQFF. CDR3 DNA sequence: TGTGCCAGCAGCTTAGGCGCAGGGGGGATCTATGAGCAGTTCTTC. This rearrangement joins TRBV11-2 to TRBJ2-1; TRBD1 might be the D (7 bases). V lost 1 base and J 8 bases, leaving 15 bases between the germline ends. CDR3 size: 15 residues. Germline-derived CDR1 and CDR2 are SGHAT and FQNNGV.

This chain connects TRBV5-6 to TRBJ2-2; D is perhaps TRBD1 (5 bases). Germline loops: CDR1 SGHDT, CDR2 YYEEEE. Trimming pared 5 bases from V and 9 bases from J, leaving 20 bases between. This CDR3 has 15 residues. In DNA form, the CDR3 reads TGTGCCAGCAGTCAGATCCCCCAGGGTCTTAGGGAGCTGTTTTTT. Amino acid sequence: CASSQIPQGLRELFF.

The chain couples TRBV19 to TRBJ1-3, with D unclear. The CDR3 covers 14 residues. Trimming removed 3 bases from V and 0 bases from J, with 6 bases in between. Germline V gives CDR1 LNHDA, CDR2 SQIVND (reference sequence). The CDR3 DNA reads as TGTGCCAGTAGTATGTTCAGCTCTGGAAACACCATATATTTT. Amino acid sequence: CASSMFSSGNTIYF.

The gene calls are TRBV9 and TRBJ2-6; unclear D gene. V was trimmed by 3 bases and J by 1 base, leaving 8 bases between them. Germline values: CDR1 SGDLS, CDR2 YYNGEE. The CDR3 is 15 amino acids. The CDR3 DNA reads as TGTGCCAGCAGCGGCCAGGAATCTGGGGCCAACGTCCTGACTTTC. Amino acids: CASSGQESGANVLTF. Variable domain in full (rest from reference TRBV9 and TRBJ2-6): DSGVTQTPKHLITATGQRVTLRCSPRSGDLSVYWYQQSLDQGLQFLIQYYNGEERAKGNILERFSAQQFPDLHSELNLSSLELGDSALYFCASSGQESGANVLTFGAGSRLTVL.

The chain employs TRBV28 and TRBJ2-7, with 8 bases lining up with TRBD2. V gave up 3 bases and J gave up 2 bases; unmatched junction bases: 12. The CDR3 has 17 amino acids. The germline V gene encodes CDR1 MDHEN and CDR2 SYDVKM. The CDR3 here is CASSFPPYREGTYEQYF. CDR3 DNA: TGTGCCAGCAGTTTCCCACCCTATCGGGAGGGGACCTACGAGCAGTACTTC.

The CDR3 DNA reads TGCGCCAGCAGCTCGACGACAGGGACCTACAATGAGCAGTTCTTC. Amino acids: CASSSTTGTYNEQFF. The rearrangement joins TRBV5-1 to TRBJ2-1, with 7 bases lining up with TRBD1. Germline lookup yields CDR1 SGHRS and CDR2 YFSETQ. V lost 3 bases to trimming and J lost 2 bases; unmatched junction nucleotides: 5. This CDR3 spans 15 amino acids.

This clone was counted a single time. The rearrangement joins TRBV28 to TRBJ2-2, with D perhaps matching TRBD1 (5 bases). Trimming stripped 7 bases from V and 0 bases from J, with 9 bases between. Germline V gene data show CDR1 as MDHEN and CDR2 as SYDVKM. This CDR3 comprises 14 residues. CDR3 sequence: CASTPDTNTGELFF. The CDR3 DNA is TGTGCCAGCACCCCGGACACGAACACCGGGGAGCTGTTTTTT.

The chain links TRBV4-1 to TRBJ1-3, with D uncertain. Germline CDR1 MGHRA, CDR2 YSYEKL. The CDR3 is 15 residues long. Between the trimmed V and J ends, which lost 7 bases and 0 bases, there was a span of 13 bases. In DNA form, the CDR3 reads TGCGCCAGCACTGTTCGCAGCAGCTCTGGAAACACCATATATTTT. Translating gives CASTVRSSSGNTIYF.

V usage is TRBV27 and J usage is TRBJ2-3, with 8 bases lining up with TRBD1. CDR1 is MNHEY and CDR2 is SMNVEV in the germline V gene (reference sequence). Losses at the gene ends were 5 bases for V and 6 bases for J; bases not matched to a gene: 10. The CDR3 sequence is 15 residues long. DNA of the CDR3: TGTGCCAGCAGTCCCCGGACAGGGATGAGTGATACGCAGTATTTT. Translation gives CASSPRTGMSDTQYF.

This chain uses TRBV5-1 with TRBJ2-1, with 13 bases aligning to TRBD2. Germline V gives CDR1 SGHRS, CDR2 YFSETQ. This CDR3 is built from 15 residues. Trimming cost V 7 bases and J 4 bases; bases outside gene matches: 5. CDR3 in DNA: TGCGCCAGCCACGGACTAGCGGGAGAGTACAATGAGCAGTTCTTC. Translation gives CASHGLAGEYNEQFF.

The rearrangement uses TRBV7-8 and TRBJ2-3, with D tentatively TRBD1 (6 bases). CDR1 is SGHVS, CDR2 FQNEAQ, per germline. The CDR3 length is 16 residues. V dropped 5 bases and J dropped 1 base, with 16 bases sitting between them. The CDR3 loop reads CASSRGTLPGTDTQYF. DNA of the CDR3: TGTGCCAGCAGCAGAGGGACACTTCCTGGCACAGATACGCAGTATTTT.

The V call is TRBV12-2, the J call TRBJ2-3; the table's D gene call, TRBD2, was not cross checked with the DNA. TRBV12-2 is labeled a pseudogene. The CDR3 covers 17 residues. DNA for the CDR3: TGTGCAAGTCGCCAATGGACTAGCGGGAGTTCCCCAGATACGCAGTATTTT. This encodes CASRQWTSGSSPDTQYF.

This rearrangement joins TRBV7-8 to TRBJ1-1; D gene uncertain. The CDR3 extends over 15 amino acids. V was pared by 0 bases and J by 1 base, with 9 bases between. Germline V CDR1 and CDR2: SGHVS, FQNEAQ. CDR3 loop: CASSLAGSTNTEAFF. The CDR3 DNA sequence: TGTGCCAGCAGCTTAGCGGGATCTACGAACACTGAAGCTTTCTTT.

The chain is built from TRBV7-9 and TRBJ2-2; tentatively, D is TRBD2 (5 bases). Germline CDR1 SEHNR, CDR2 FQNEAQ (reference sequence). The CDR3 has 13 amino acids. V lost 5 bases, J lost 6 bases, and 10 bases lay in between. The CDR3 protein is CASSRGSAGELFF. In nucleotides, the CDR3 is TGTGCCAGCAGCCGAGGGTCAGCCGGGGAGCTGTTTTTT.

The chain is built from TRBV19 and TRBJ2-6; the D is unclear. CDR1 is LNHDA and CDR2 is SQIVND in the germline V gene (reference sequence). The germline V and J ends were trimmed by 1 base and 2 bases, with 9 bases remaining between them. This CDR3 has 16 amino acids. CDR3 nucleotide sequence: TGTGCCAGTAGTATAGTAATCCGGGCTGGGGCCAACGTCCTGACTTTC. As protein: CASSIVIRAGANVLTF.

The CDR3 loop reads CASSQLLWGRNTEAFF. The CDR3 DNA reads as TGCGCCAGCAGCCAACTTCTTTGGGGCCGAAACACTGAAGCTTTCTTT. This chain uses TRBV4-1 with TRBJ1-1; D may be TRBD1 (5 bases). V lost 2 bases, J lost 2 bases, and 15 bases lay in between. Germline V lookup: CDR1 MGHRA, CDR2 YSYEKL. CDR3 length: 16 residues.

The J gene is TRBJ1-2, the V gene TRBV5-1, with D uncertain. Germline-derived CDR1 and CDR2 are SGHRS and YFSETQ. Trimming left V 0 bases short and J 6 bases short, with 9 bases between. CDR3 size: 13 residues. The CDR3 DNA follows: TGCGCCAGCAGCTTGGGAGGGAACGATGGCTACACCTTC. The encoded protein is CASSLGGNDGYTF.

The chain links TRBV7-3 to TRBJ2-6, with TRBD1 matching 7 bases. The CDR3 is 19 residues long. CDR1 is SGHTA and CDR2 is FQGTGA in the germline V gene. With 3 bases clipped from V and 0 bases from J, the junction kept 11 bases outside the gene matches. The chain's CDR3 is CASSFDRDSVTSGANVLTF. CDR3 DNA: TGTGCCAGCAGCTTCGACCGGGACAGCGTCACCTCTGGGGCCAACGTCCTGACTTTC. The full variable domain, rest sourced from reference TRBV7-3 and TRBJ2-6, is GAGVSQTPSNKVTEKGKYVELRCDPISGHTALYWYRQSLGQGPEFLIYFQGTGAADDSGLPNDRFFAVRPEGSVSTLKIQRTERGDSAVYLCASSFDRDSVTSGANVLTFGAGSRLTVL.

The rearrangement uses TRBV7-9 and TRBJ2-7; TRBD1 matches at 7 bases. The germline gives CDR1 SEHNR, CDR2 FQNEAQ (reference sequence). V was pared by 4 bases and J by 1 base, with 7 bases of the junction left unmatched. This CDR3 spans 15 amino acids. CDR3 nucleotides: TGTGCCAGCAGCTCAGGGACAGCTATTTCCTACGAGCAGTACTTC. The encoded protein is CASSSGTAISYEQYF.

This rearrangement joins TRBV10-3 to TRBJ1-1, with TRBD1 matching over 7 bases. Germline V gene data show CDR1 as ENHRY and CDR2 as SYGVKD. CDR3 size: 16 residues. The V gene end was trimmed by 6 bases and the J gene end by 0 bases; junction bases not matched to a gene: 10. The CDR3 bases are TGTGCCATCAGAGAAAGACAGGGACCCATGAACACTGAAGCTTTCTTT. Amino acids: CAIRERQGPMNTEAFF.

The genes are TRBV4-3 and TRBJ2-7, with TRBD2 identical over 9 bases. Germline lookup yields CDR1 LGHNA and CDR2 YSLEER. The CDR3 totals 19 residues. V gave up 0 bases and J gave up 3 bases; unmatched junction bases: 15. In DNA form, the CDR3 reads TGCGCCAGCAGCCAAGATAGTTGGCGGGAGGGCCCTCTCTACTACGAGCAGTACTTC. It specifies CASSQDSWREGPLYYEQYF.

CDR3 bases: TGTGCCAGCAGTTTTTTTAGAAACACCGGGGAGCTGTTTTTT. Translation: CASSFFRNTGELFF. V is TRBV27 and J is TRBJ2-2, with D uncertain. Germline CDR1 is MNHEY and CDR2 is SMNVEV (reference sequence). Trimming removed 3 bases from V and 2 bases from J, with 7 bases in between. CDR3 size: 14 residues.

CDR3 in DNA: TGTGCCAGCAGCTTGCTCCTAGCGGGAGTCCTCTGGGAGCAGTACTTC. Protein product: CASSLLLAGVLWEQYF. The V gene is TRBV5-8, the J gene TRBJ2-7, with 10 positions matching TRBD2. CDR1 and CDR2 (germline): SGHTS, YDEGEE. With 1 base clipped from V and 7 bases from J, the junction kept 11 bases outside the gene matches. The CDR3 length is 16 residues.